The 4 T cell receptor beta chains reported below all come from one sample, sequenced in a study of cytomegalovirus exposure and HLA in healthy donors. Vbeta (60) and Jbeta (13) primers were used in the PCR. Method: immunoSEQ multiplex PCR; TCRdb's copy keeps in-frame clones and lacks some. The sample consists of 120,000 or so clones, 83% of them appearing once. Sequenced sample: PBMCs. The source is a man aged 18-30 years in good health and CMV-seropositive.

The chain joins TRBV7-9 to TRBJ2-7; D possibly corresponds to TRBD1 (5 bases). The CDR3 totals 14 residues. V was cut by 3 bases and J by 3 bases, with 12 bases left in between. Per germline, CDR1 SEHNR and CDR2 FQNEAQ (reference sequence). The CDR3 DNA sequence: TGTGCCAGCAGCTTCGGCGGACAAATCTACGAGCAGTACTTC. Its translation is CASSFGGQIYEQYF.

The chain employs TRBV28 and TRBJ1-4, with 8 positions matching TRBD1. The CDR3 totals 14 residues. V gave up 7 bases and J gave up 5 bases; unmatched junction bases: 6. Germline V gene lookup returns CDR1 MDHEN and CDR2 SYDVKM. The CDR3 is CASIHGQGNEKLFF. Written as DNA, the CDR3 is TGTGCCAGCATTCACGGACAGGGCAATGAAAAACTGTTTTTT.

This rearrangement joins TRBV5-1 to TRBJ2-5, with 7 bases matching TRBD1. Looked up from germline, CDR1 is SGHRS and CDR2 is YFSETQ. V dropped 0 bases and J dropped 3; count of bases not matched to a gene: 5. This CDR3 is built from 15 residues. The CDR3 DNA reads TGCGCCAGCAGCTTGGGGGACAGAATAGAAGAGACCCAGTACTTC. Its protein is CASSLGDRIEETQYF.

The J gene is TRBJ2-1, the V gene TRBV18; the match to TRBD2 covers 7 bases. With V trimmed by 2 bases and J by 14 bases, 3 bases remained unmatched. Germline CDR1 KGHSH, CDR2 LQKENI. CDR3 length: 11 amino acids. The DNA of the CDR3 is TGTGCCAGCTCACCAAGCGGGACGGAGTTCTTC. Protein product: CASSPSGTEFF.